One T cell receptor (beta chain) is described in this entry. These data belong to a study of blood T cell repertoires in COVID-19. Overall study context: COVID-19 samples, acute and convalescent, were from the United States, Italy and Spain. T cells, B-cell-depleted T cells, or PBMCs supplied cDNA or gDNA.

All enrollees were about 18 to 89 years old and from around 25 US areas. Source study methods: Amplified reference gene primers provided the basis for estimating nucleated cell counts. The method was immunoSEQ multiplex PCR; TCRdb's version includes in-frame clones alone and lacks a portion of them. V and J calls and clone size come straight from that table; D and trimming were deduced from the DNA. Among about 140,000 clones listed, 87% were seen once. The CDR3 extends over 15 amino acids. V lost 1 base and J 1 base, leaving 8 bases between the germline ends. CDR1 and CDR2 from the germline V gene are SGHRS and YFSETQ.

This chain joins TRBV5-1 and TRBJ2-2; D remains unclear. Sample: PBMCs or T cells enriched from blood (not recorded which). The clonotype comes from a man between 60 and 75 years old who had recovered from COVID-19. CDR3 DNA: TGCGCCAGCAGCTTGACTAACGGGAACACCGGGGAGCTGTTTTTT. It translates to CASSLTNGNTGELFF.